The T cell receptor (beta chain) under discussion was sequenced for a study of blood T cell repertoires in COVID-19 (dated by TCRdb to the early 2020s). Regarding the research as a whole: Samples covering the acute and convalescent phases of COVID-19 were provided by collaborators in the United States, Italy and Spain. The material from the prospective study consisted of cDNA or gDNA derived from T cells, B-cell-depleted T cells, or PBMCs. Subjects who had been exposed to COVID-19, were actively infected with it, or had recovered from it provided the deeply sampled blood TCRbeta repertoires that made up the dataset. The repertoires were released in a freely available public database intended as a resource for research on the immune response to SARS-CoV-2. Samples were obtained from the ongoing ImmuneRACE study (first 160 participants) and from roughly 1,300 subjects provided by 6 global collaborators. Sample metadata almost always included a de-identified subject ID, COVID-19 status, age in years and sex. Where HLA class I and class II types were available, the types were taken from metadata supplied by the sample provider, not from assay-based typing.

Whole blood was collected in K2EDTA tubes by collaborating institutions according to the institutions' own protocols. For TCRbeta analysis, collaborators shipped samples as frozen whole blood, isolated PBMCs, or DNA extracted from either of those sample types. The immunoSEQ Assay, a bias-controlled multiplex PCR, was used to amplify TCRbeta CDR3 regions from genomic DNA. The authors' analysis ran thus. Nucleated cell counts per sample were estimated from amplification of reference gene primers within the assay. To quantify the absolute abundance of each unique TCRbeta CDR3 rearrangement, sequence reads were collapsed and filtered. For each sample, productive Simpson clonality was calculated as the square root of Simpson's diversity index across productive rearrangements. The table comes from immuneACCESS by way of TCRdb, which keeps in-frame sequences with V and J called. Part of the clones is missing from these tables; in studies checked, under half for an unresolved V gene and the rest for unknown reasons. That table gives V, J and clone size, and the DNA gave D and trimming. This sample comprises 80,000 or so clones, around 80% of them detected only once. The ten most abundant clones make up 35% to 40% of the sample.

Overall study outcomes, separate from this receptor: Clinical and demographic metadata were provided uncurated, with the amount varying by source and participant.

Deletion took 3 bases off V and 9 bases off J, with a span of 9 bases between the germline ends. Taken from cysteine to phenylalanine, the CDR3 has 13 residues. CDR3 DNA only is kept here, 39 bases in frame from base 1. In regard to this clone: Its antigen is still unknown. Per-base qualities were not stored, and no clone one base away is much larger.

The sequenced sample consisted of peripheral blood. This sequence originates from a woman aged 70-85 years with acute or convalescent COVID-19. The sequence links TRBV12-3 or TRBV12-4 to TRBJ1-6; TRBD1 could be the D gene, as 5 bases match. The CDR3 loop reads CASSFRVGSPLHF. The DNA is as follows: TGTGCCAGCAGTTTCAGGGTTGGTTCACCCCTCCACTTT.